These 27 T cell receptor beta chains came from one sample sequenced in a study of CD8 T cells in ankylosing spondylitis. TCRdb reprocessed the 5' RACE reads via MiXCR and lists one record per CDR3 protein. The sample lists 150,000 to 200,000 distinct CDR3 sequences; 15% to 20% were seen once. Sample: blood, either unsorted or a sorted T cell fraction (not recorded which). These receptors came from a male donor aged 10-30 years with ankylosing spondylitis or in good health (not recorded which).

The chain carries TRBV29-1 and TRBJ1-1; no clear D gene. The CDR3 totals 13 residues. CDR1 SQVTM and CDR2 ANQGSEA come from the germline V gene. Between the trimmed V and J ends, which lost 6 bases and 1 base, there was a span of 12 bases. The CDR3 DNA follows: TGCAGCGTGGCTCCCACGGGGAACACTGAAGCTTTCTTT. Its protein product is CSVAPTGNTEAFF.

This clonotype came up many times. This chain connects TRBV7-2 to TRBJ2-5; perhaps TRBD1 as D (6 bases). The ends were cut back, 3 bases at V and 4 bases at J, with 12 bases in the middle. Germline V gene sequence: CDR1 SGHTA, CDR2 FQGNSA. This CDR3 has 14 amino acids. In DNA, the CDR3 is TGTGCCAGCAGCTTCACAGGGAATTCAGAGACCCAGTACTTC. Translated, it gives CASSFTGNSETQYF.

In this sample, this clonotype turned up a few times. The rearrangement joins TRBV5-1 to TRBJ2-5, with D unclear. The germline V gene encodes CDR1 SGHRS and CDR2 YFSETQ. This CDR3 is 13 amino acids long. Trimming took off 3 bases at V and 0 bases at J, with 6 bases between the two ends. As DNA, the CDR3 is TGCGCCAGCAGCTGGACGTACCAAGAGACCCAGTACTTC. Amino acid sequence: CASSWTYQETQYF.

This chain links TRBV27 with TRBJ2-7; perhaps TRBD1 as D (6 bases). The germline V and J ends were trimmed by 3 bases and 3 bases, with 15 bases remaining between them. Germline values: CDR1 MNHEY, CDR2 SMNVEV (reference sequence). This CDR3 has 15 residues. The CDR3 sequence is CASSFGDRPIYEQYF. In DNA form, the CDR3 reads TGTGCCAGCAGTTTTGGAGACAGGCCTATCTACGAGCAGTACTTC.

V and J are TRBV27 and TRBJ2-5; 7 bases are shared with TRBD2. CDR3 size: 15 residues. From germline, CDR1 is MNHEY and CDR2 SMNVEV (reference sequence). J lost 4 bases, V lost 5 bases, and 10 bases had no gene match. The CDR3, as DNA: TGTGCCAGCAGTCAAGGACTCCGGACTAGAGAGACCCAGTACTTC. It is translated as CASSQGLRTRETQYF.

This chain connects TRBV7-6 to TRBJ2-2, with 8 positions matching TRBD2. The V and J ends lost 5 bases and 4 bases, in that order; junction bases with no gene match: 9. CDR3 length equals 16 residues. CDR1 is SGHVS and CDR2 is FNYEAQ in the germline V gene. The CDR3 loop is CASSPGGVGITGELFF. The CDR3 DNA sequence: TGTGCCAGCAGCCCCGGGGGGGTCGGGATCACCGGGGAGCTGTTTTTT.

This clonotype was detected many times. This chain uses TRBV6-1 with TRBJ1-5; 9 nucleotides align to TRBD1. V was clipped by 5 bases and J by 7 bases; unmatched bases: 6. Germline values: CDR1 MNHNS, CDR2 SASEGT. The CDR3 runs 14 residues. The CDR3 bases are TGTGCCAGCAGTCCATGGACAGGGGAGCAGCCCCAGCATTTT. This encodes CASSPWTGEQPQHF.

This clonotype was observed at least ten times. This chain uses TRBV5-6 with TRBJ2-7; D is unresolved. Per the germline V gene, CDR1 is SGHDT and CDR2 is YYEEEE. V was trimmed by 1 base and J by 9 bases, leaving 14 bases between them. The CDR3 is 13 residues long. Here the CDR3 DNA reads TGTGCCAGCAGCTTGAACTCAGTAATGGGGCAGTACGTC. Translated: CASSLNSVMGQYV.

This clonotype was recorded at least ten times. The chain joins TRBV6-2 or TRBV6-3 to TRBJ2-1; the match to TRBD2 covers 8 bases. The germline gives CDR1 MNHEY, CDR2 SVGEGT. With 4 bases clipped from V and 1 base from J, the junction kept 0 bases outside the gene matches. This CDR3 has 14 residues. CDR3 DNA: TGTGCCAGCAGTTCTAGCGGGTCCTACAATGAGCAGTTCTTC. Translating it yields CASSSSGSYNEQFF.

This clonotype was seen repeatedly, ten times or more. The genes are TRBV29-1 and TRBJ1-1; 7 bases are shared with TRBD1. CDR3 length: 12 amino acids. V was clipped by 7 bases and J by 2 bases; unmatched bases: 4. Per germline, CDR1 SQVTM and CDR2 ANQGSEA. The DNA for the CDR3 is TGCAGCGGGGGACAGCGAAACACTGAAGCTTTCTTT. This encodes CSGGQRNTEAFF.

Ten or more counts support this clonotype. V usage is TRBV7-7 and J usage is TRBJ2-3, with unresolved D. V lost 1 base to trimming and J lost 6 bases, with 5 bases between them. The CDR3 is 12 residues long. Germline values: CDR1 SSHAT, CDR2 FNYEAQ (reference sequence). The CDR3 coding sequence is TGTGCCAGCAGCTTAGAAGGGGATACGCAGTATTTT. Amino acid sequence: CASSLEGDTQYF.

The chain has TRBV12-3 or TRBV12-4 and TRBJ2-3, with 9 bases fitting TRBD1. This CDR3 has 15 amino acids. V lost 3 bases to trimming and J lost 3 bases; unmatched junction nucleotides: 4. The CDR3 reads CASSFLTGGTDTQYF. The CDR3, as DNA: TGTGCCAGCAGTTTCCTGACAGGGGGGACAGATACGCAGTATTTT.

This sequence joins TRBV20-1 and TRBJ2-2; the D gene is possibly TRBD2 (5 bases). The CDR3 loop spans 14 amino acids. Germline values: CDR1 DFQATT, CDR2 SNEGSKA (reference sequence). Trimming shortened V by 5 bases and J by 0 bases, and 10 bases separated the two germline ends. The CDR3 nucleotides are TGCAGTGCTCGAGGGCTTTCGAACACCGGGGAGCTGTTTTTT. It encodes CSARGLSNTGELFF.

Many counts were recorded for this clonotype. The chain couples TRBV4-2 to TRBJ2-1; the match to TRBD2 covers 11 bases. This CDR3 comprises 16 residues. V was clipped by 4 bases and J by 9 bases; unmatched bases: 11. The germline V gene has CDR1 LGHNA and CDR2 YNFKEQ. The CDR3 loop is CASSRQTSGSNIEQFF. The CDR3 nucleotides are TGTGCCAGCAGCCGACAAACTAGCGGGAGCAATATTGAGCAGTTCTTC.

CDR3 coding DNA: TGTGCCAGCAGCTTGCGGACCAACACTGAAGCTTTCTTT. It yields the protein CASSLRTNTEAFF. The chain employs TRBV5-6 and TRBJ1-1; D ambiguous. Germline V gene sequence: CDR1 SGHDT, CDR2 YYEEEE. The CDR3 has 13 residues. Trimming shortened V by 1 base and J by 2 bases, and 6 bases separated the two germline ends.

V gene TRBV11-1 combines with J gene TRBJ2-3, with D possibly being TRBD2 (5 bases). In germline, CDR1 is SGHAT, CDR2 FQDESV (reference sequence). The CDR3 extends over 15 amino acids. Trimming left V 3 bases short and J 2 bases short, with 12 bases between. Here the CDR3 reads CASSLAPGVTDTQYF. Written as DNA, the CDR3 is TGTGCCAGCAGCTTGGCGCCCGGGGTCACAGATACGCAGTATTTT.

This clonotype was observed many times. The chain combines TRBV5-1 with TRBJ2-5; TRBD1 is a possible D gene (5 bases). Germline values: CDR1 SGHRS, CDR2 YFSETQ. V was trimmed by 0 bases and J by 2 bases, leaving 5 bases between them. The CDR3 extends over 13 amino acids. The CDR3 bases are TGCGCCAGCAGCTTGGAGGGGCAAGAGACCCAGTACTTC. This gives the protein CASSLEGQETQYF.

At least ten counts were recorded for this clonotype. V usage is TRBV28 and J usage is TRBJ2-4; maybe TRBD2 (6 bases). The CDR3 length is 15 residues. V shed 4 bases and J shed 0 bases, with 10 bases lying between them. Germline V gene sequence: CDR1 MDHEN, CDR2 SYDVKM. CDR3 region: CASSSSGLAKNIQYF. The CDR3 DNA reads TGTGCCAGCAGTTCGAGCGGGCTAGCCAAAAACATTCAGTACTTC.

The chain has TRBV7-3 and TRBJ2-3; the D gene is possibly TRBD2 (6 bases). The V gene lost 4 bases and the J gene lost 0 bases, with 8 bases spanning the gap. The CDR3 runs to 14 residues. In germline, CDR1 is SGHTA, CDR2 FQGTGA. The DNA of the CDR3 is TGTGCCAGCAGCTCACGGGGGAGCACAGATACGCAGTATTTT. The encoded protein is CASSSRGSTDTQYF.

The table lists this clonotype with many counts. The chain couples TRBV12-3 or TRBV12-4 to TRBJ2-5, with 7 bases aligning to TRBD1. The CDR3 runs 14 residues. Germline trimming cut 4 bases from V and 5 bases from J; bases unmatched to any gene: 7. CDR3 loop: CASSWDSETETQYF. The CDR3 bases are TGTGCCAGCAGTTGGGACAGTGAGACGGAGACCCAGTACTTC.

This clonotype was seen at least ten times. CDR3 nucleotide sequence: TGTGCCAGCAGCATTAGCGGGAGTGCGGTGCGCGAGCAGTACTTC. Protein sequence: CASSISGSAVREQYF. This sequence joins TRBV7-2 and TRBJ2-7, with 9 nucleotides matching TRBD2. CDR1 and CDR2 (germline): SGHTA, FQGNSA. The CDR3 sequence is 15 residues long. V was pared by 5 bases and J by 6 bases, with 11 bases of the junction left unmatched.

This clonotype was seen only a few times. The chain combines TRBV20-1 with TRBJ2-1; 8 bases map to TRBD2. CDR1 DFQATT and CDR2 SNEGSKA come from the germline V gene (reference sequence). The CDR3 is 21 amino acids. The junction had 26 bases not matched to a gene; V was cut back by 4 bases and J by 3 bases. CDR3 coding DNA: TGCAGTGCTACCCCTGGGGGCGGGAGGAGGGGGGAACACTGGGTCTACAATGAGCAGTTCTTC. Its translation is CSATPGGGRRGEHWVYNEQFF.

The genes are TRBV20-1 and TRBJ2-1; D uncertain. Trimming left V 6 bases short and J 3 bases short, with 18 bases between. The CDR3 runs 15 residues. Germline-derived CDR1 and CDR2 are DFQATT and SNEGSKA (reference sequence). The DNA of the CDR3 is TGCAGTGCCACTTTTGGGAACCCCGTCTACAATGAGCAGTTCTTC. The encoded protein is CSATFGNPVYNEQFF.

This clonotype was picked up many times. V is TRBV7-8 and J is TRBJ2-3; 10 bases are a match to TRBD2. V was pared by 3 bases and J by 3 bases, with 9 bases of the junction left unmatched. The CDR3 length is 17 residues. CDR1 is SGHVS and CDR2 is FQNEAQ in the germline V gene. In DNA form, the CDR3 reads TGTGCCAGCAGCTTTTCCCGACTAGCGGGCACGACAGATACGCAGTATTTT. The encoded protein is CASSFSRLAGTTDTQYF. The complete variable domain, with remaining parts taken from reference TRBV7-8 and TRBJ2-3, reads GAGVSQSPRYKVAKRGQDVALRCDPISGHVSLFWYQQALGQGPEFLTYFQNEAQLDKSGLPSDRFFAERPEGSVSTLKIQRTQQEDSAVYLCASSFSRLAGTTDTQYFGPGTRLTVL.

Ten or more counts support this clonotype. The rearrangement joins TRBV7-2 to TRBJ2-1, with 11 bases identical to TRBD1. Trimming cost V 6 bases and J 9 bases; bases outside gene matches: 10. The CDR3 contains 15 residues. CDR1 is SGHTA and CDR2 is FQGNSA in the germline V gene. CDR3 bases: TGTGCCAGCAGACCCGGGACAGGGGGGTGGGGTGAGCAGTTCTTC. Protein product: CASRPGTGGWGEQFF.

This clonotype was counted many times. This chain joins TRBV6-5 and TRBJ2-6; 8 nucleotides match TRBD1. The ends lost 1 base at V and 0 bases at J; junction bases unmatched: 8. This CDR3 contains 19 residues. Germline V gene lookup returns CDR1 MNHEY and CDR2 SVGAGI. CDR3 bases: TGTGCCAGCAGTTACTGGGTCGGGACAGGAAGCTCTGGGGCCAACGTCCTGACTTTC. Protein sequence: CASSYWVGTGSSGANVLTF.

This clonotype came up many times. The CDR3 DNA follows: TGTGCCAGCAGCCTTTTCCGGGACAAAAGTGTGGGGGAGCTGTTTTTT. Translation: CASSLFRDKSVGELFF. The gene calls are TRBV14 and TRBJ2-2, with D perhaps matching TRBD1 (6 bases). CDR1 SGHDN and CDR2 FVKESK come from the germline V gene. The CDR3 is 16 residues long. V lost 4 bases and J lost 8, with 20 bases in between.